The entry below describes one T cell receptor beta chain. Its antigen is not known. The sample belongs to a study of T cell repertoires in ileal Crohn's disease. The study, taken as a whole, reports: Postoperative endoscopy occurred within one year, median approximately 7 months. Active smokers at surgery had more clonal expansions than non-smokers.

Some clones are missing from TCRdb's copy, which holds only in-frame ones; the method was immunoSEQ multiplex PCR. The sample has 55,000 to 65,000 clones; roughly 89% are singletons. Time point meaning: neoterminal ileum biopsy at postoperative endoscopy, about 6 months after surgery. This CDR3 has 14 amino acids. With 3 bases removed from V and 6 bases from J, the gap between germline ends came to 15 bases. CDR1 and CDR2 from the germline V gene are SGHRS and YFSETQ. This sequence originates from an adult with Crohn's disease. The chain links TRBV5-1 to TRBJ1-2; a weak D match, TRBD1 (6 bases). The specimen sequenced was ileal tissue. CDR3 DNA: TGCGCCAGCAGCTCCAGGGGAGAGTTGAATGGCTACACCTTC. Amino acids: CASSSRGELNGYTF.